Shown below are 29 T cell receptor beta chains from a single sample sequenced in a study of regulatory T cells in long-lasting Graves disease. Time point defined: persistent/refractory GD, antithyroid drugs over 5 years with positive TRAb. From RNA extracted from PBMCs, the TCR library was made. Construction of TCR beta libraries relied on iRepertoire HTBI primers and on Arm-PCR targeting CDR3 regions. TCRdb re-called the multiplex PCR reads with MiXCR, one entry per CDR3 protein. This repertoire shows roughly 430,000 distinct CDR3 sequences, 20% to 25% found once; its top ten account for roughly 13%. The sample in question was peripheral blood mononuclear cells (PBMCs), obtained when the disease was refractory, from a patient treated with antithyroid drugs. Receptor source: a female donor with Graves disease.

The chain links TRBV28 to TRBJ1-4; tentatively, D is TRBD1 (5 bases). Germline V lookup: CDR1 MDHEN, CDR2 SYDVKM. The germline V and J ends were trimmed by 8 bases and 8 bases, with 18 bases remaining between them. The CDR3 runs to 14 residues. The CDR3 protein is CASATGTTPEKLFF. As DNA, the CDR3 is TGTGCCAGCGCCACCGGGACCACCCCAGAAAAACTGTTTTTT. Drawing the rest from reference TRBV28 and TRBJ1-4, the complete variable domain is DVKVTQSSRYLVKRTGEKVFLECVQDMDHENMFWYRQDPGLGLRLIYFSYDVKMKEKGDIPEGYSVSREKKERFSLILESASTNQTSMYLCASATGTTPEKLFFGSGTQLSVL.

CDR3 in DNA: TGCGCCAGCAGCTTGGGGGACAGGGGGCCAGATACGCAGTATTTT. Protein product: CASSLGDRGPDTQYF. The chain is built from TRBV5-1 and TRBJ2-3, with TRBD1 matching 12 bases. The CDR3 covers 15 residues. In germline, CDR1 is SGHRS, CDR2 YFSETQ. V lost 0 bases to trimming and J lost 4 bases; unmatched junction nucleotides: 0.

This clonotype came up a few times. The V and J genes are TRBV20-1 and TRBJ2-2; 9 bases are shared with TRBD1. After removal of 5 bases from V and 6 bases from J, the junction contained 13 bases not matched to a gene. Per the germline V gene, CDR1 is DFQATT and CDR2 is SNEGSKA (reference sequence). The CDR3 loop spans 16 amino acids. The CDR3 spells CSAGALGQGRAGELFF. In nucleotides, the CDR3 is TGCAGTGCTGGGGCTTTGGGACAGGGAAGGGCCGGGGAGCTGTTTTTT.

This clonotype was picked up many times. This chain links TRBV27 with TRBJ2-3, with TRBD2 matching over 10 bases. Unmatched junction bases numbered 1, after V lost 3 bases and J lost 1 base. The CDR3 has 15 amino acids. Germline V gives CDR1 MNHEY, CDR2 SMNVEV (reference sequence). CDR3 in DNA: TGTGCCAGCAGTTTCGGACTAGCGGGCACAGATACGCAGTATTTT. Protein sequence: CASSFGLAGTDTQYF.

The chain links TRBV19 to TRBJ2-2; 9 bases align to TRBD2. Germline V gives CDR1 LNHDA, CDR2 SQIVND (reference sequence). The CDR3 runs to 15 residues. V dropped 4 bases and J dropped 4; count of bases not matched to a gene: 4. The CDR3 spells CASSTLAGRTGELFF. CDR3 bases: TGTGCCAGTAGTACCCTAGCGGGACGCACCGGGGAGCTGTTTTTT.

The chain couples TRBV3-1 to TRBJ2-7; D is perhaps TRBD1 (7 bases). The germline V and J ends were trimmed by 1 base and 2 bases, with 12 bases remaining between them. The CDR3 length is 15 residues. Germline assignment: CDR1 LGHDT and CDR2 YNNKEL (reference sequence). The DNA of the CDR3 is TGTGCCAGCAGCCAAGCGGGCGGGACAGCCTACGAGCAGTACTTC. Its translation is CASSQAGGTAYEQYF.

As concerns this clonotype: A clone one base away is much larger, so this may be a read error. The chain is built from TRBV11-3 and TRBJ2-3; D may be TRBD1 or TRBD2 (6 bases each). CDR3 length equals 18 residues. Germline assignment: CDR1 SGHNT and CDR2 YENEEA. V was shortened by 5 bases and J by 4 bases, with 25 bases between the two germline ends. This CDR3 reads CASSIGGWGGDPSDTQYF. CDR3 sequence (DNA): TGTGCCAGCAGCATAGGGGGGTGGGGCGGAGACCCTTCAGATACGCAGTATTTT.

The rearrangement links TRBV20-1 to TRBJ2-7, with TRBD2 matching 8 bases. Germline loops: CDR1 DFQATT, CDR2 SNEGSKA (reference sequence). This CDR3 is built from 12 residues. Germline trimming cut 7 bases from V and 6 bases from J; bases unmatched to any gene: 8. The CDR3 spells CSVETSATEQYF. The CDR3 nucleotides are TGCAGTGTCGAGACTAGCGCGACCGAGCAGTACTTC.

The genes are TRBV20-1 and TRBJ1-5, with D possibly TRBD1 on 5 matching bases. The CDR3 consists of 14 residues. V dropped 6 bases and J dropped 0 bases, with 12 bases sitting between them. Germline V gives CDR1 DFQATT, CDR2 SNEGSKA (reference sequence). The CDR3 sequence: CSAQGDYSNQPQHF. DNA of the CDR3: TGCAGTGCCCAAGGGGATTATAGCAATCAGCCCCAGCATTTT.

This clonotype was recorded at least ten times. The chain carries TRBV2 and TRBJ1-4; the D is unclear. The CDR3 extends over 13 amino acids. V lost 1 base to trimming and J lost 8 bases, with 8 bases between them. CDR1 and CDR2 (germline): SNHLY, FYNNEI. The CDR3 DNA sequence: TGTGCCAGCAGTGAAGGGGAAGGCGAAAAACTGTTTTTT. This gives the protein CASSEGEGEKLFF.

The chain employs TRBV27 and TRBJ2-7; D is unresolved. The CDR3 runs 16 residues. V was pared by 5 bases and J by 6 bases, with 23 bases between. Per the germline V gene, CDR1 is MNHEY and CDR2 is SMNVEV (reference sequence). In nucleotides, the CDR3 is TGTGCCAGCAGTAAATACTCAAACACCAGAGAACTCGAGCAGTACTTC. Translation: CASSKYSNTRELEQYF.

The CDR3 here is CASSRTGGGYTF. The CDR3 coding sequence is TGTGCCAGCAGTAGGACAGGGGGTGGCTACACCTTC. This sequence joins TRBV6-1 and TRBJ1-2, with TRBD1 matching over 10 bases. The CDR3 length is 12 residues. Unmatched junction bases numbered 1, after V lost 5 bases and J lost 7 bases. Germline loops: CDR1 MNHNS, CDR2 SASEGT.

This clonotype was counted between two and nine times. A read error may account for a junction end that differs from germline. This chain uses TRBV6-5 with TRBJ2-1; 10 bases map to TRBD2. Germline V gene sequence: CDR1 MNHEY, CDR2 SVGAGI. CDR3 length: 18 residues. CDR3 sequence (DNA): TGTGCTAGCAGTTACGACAGAGGCGGACTAGCGGTCCCGGAGGAGCAGTTCTTC. Protein sequence: CASSYDRGGLAVPEEQFF.

This clonotype appeared many times. The chain has TRBV15 and TRBJ2-7; no reliable D call. Trimming removed 0 bases from V and 2 bases from J, with 11 bases in between. The CDR3 loop spans 15 amino acids. From germline, CDR1 is LNHNV and CDR2 YYDKDF (reference sequence). CDR3 residues: CATSRDDNPAYEQYF. CDR3 in DNA: TGTGCCACCAGCAGAGATGATAACCCTGCCTACGAGCAGTACTTC.

This clonotype has more than one count but fewer than ten. The rearrangement joins TRBV19 to TRBJ2-7; 7 bases line up with TRBD2. The CDR3 has 14 amino acids. V trimming: 5 bases; J trimming: 5 bases; junction bases outside the gene matches: 9. The V gene's germline CDR1 is LNHDA and CDR2 SQIVND (reference sequence). The CDR3 here is CASSVDPGGDEQYF. The CDR3 nucleotides are TGTGCCAGTAGTGTCGATCCGGGAGGCGACGAGCAGTACTTC.

This clonotype has only a few counts. The chain links TRBV5-1 to TRBJ2-7; 7 bases are shared with TRBD1. V shed 0 bases, J shed 3 bases, and the junction held 9 bases outside the gene matches. The germline V gene has CDR1 SGHRS and CDR2 YFSETQ. The CDR3 extends over 16 amino acids. The CDR3 is CASSLAPGTESYEQYF. Here the CDR3 DNA reads TGCGCCAGCAGCTTGGCCCCCGGGACAGAAAGCTACGAGCAGTACTTC.

This sequence joins TRBV7-8 and TRBJ2-1; D is undetermined. The CDR3 covers 15 residues. The V and J ends lost 7 bases and 7 bases respectively, with 20 bases between them. Germline CDR1 SGHVS, CDR2 FQNEAQ. The CDR3 protein is CASTDQVKGRNEQFF. For the CDR3, the DNA is TGTGCCAGCACCGACCAGGTGAAGGGCCGAAATGAGCAGTTCTTC.

The V call is TRBV2, the J call TRBJ2-1, with 8 bases that match TRBD2. TRBJ2-7 explains the end of the DNA better; the J call may be wrong. The CDR3 totals 13 residues. From germline, CDR1 is SNHLY and CDR2 FYNNEI. This CDR3 is CASTPEAGDEQYF. The CDR3 DNA follows: TGTGCCAGCACCCCGGAAGCGGGGGATGAGCAGTACTTC.

This chain links TRBV7-2 with TRBJ1-2; D not resolved. Trimming removed 5 bases from V and 4 bases from J, with 14 bases in between. This CDR3 is 14 amino acids long. Germline CDR1 SGHTA, CDR2 FQGNSA. The CDR3 DNA follows: TGTGCCAGCAGCATACTGGGAGTACCCTATGGCTACACCTTC. This codes for CASSILGVPYGYTF.

Points on this clonotype: A much larger clone lies a single base off, so this may be a read error. This chain connects TRBV28 to TRBJ2-5; tentative D call: TRBD1 (5 bases). Trimming left V 5 bases short and J 5 bases short, with 18 bases between. The CDR3 is 15 residues long. Germline V CDR1 and CDR2: MDHEN, SYDVKM. The CDR3 sequence is CASSESRRSGETQYF. CDR3 bases: TGTGCCAGCAGTGAGTCGAGGAGATCAGGGGAGACCCAGTACTTC. Full variable domain (outside the CDR3, taken from reference TRBV28 and TRBJ2-5): DVKVTQSSRYLVKRTGEKVFLECVQDMDHENMFWYRQDPGLGLRLIYFSYDVKMKEKGDIPEGYSVSREKKERFSLILESASTNQTSMYLCASSESRRSGETQYFGPGTRLLVL.

This clonotype was counted at least ten times. The V gene is TRBV12-3 or TRBV12-4, the J gene TRBJ2-7, with D unclear. There are 13 residues in the CDR3. Deletions cut 7 bases from V and 0 bases from J, with 10 bases between. CDR3 sequence reads: CASTPGFSYEQYF. The CDR3 region has the DNA TGTGCCAGCACTCCCGGATTCTCCTACGAGCAGTACTTC.

As to this clonotype: One junction end does not reproduce the germline sequence, and a read error may be involved. The chain is built from TRBV10-3 and TRBJ2-7; no firm D call. Per the germline V gene, CDR1 is ENHRY and CDR2 is SYGVKD. This CDR3 is built from 13 residues. This CDR3 is CVISESSDYEQYF. The CDR3 bases are TGTGTCATCAGTGAGTCGTCAGACTACGAGCAGTACTTC.

This clonotype was detected many times. The rearrangement uses TRBV27 and TRBJ1-5, with TRBD1 identical over 8 bases. CDR1 and CDR2 (germline): MNHEY, SMNVEV (reference sequence). There are 14 residues in the CDR3. V was clipped by 6 bases and J by 7 bases; unmatched bases: 8. The CDR3, as DNA: TGTGCCAGCAGGAGGACAGGGACGGAACAGCCCCAGCATTTT. Amino acids: CASRRTGTEQPQHF.

About this clonotype itself: A much larger clonotype is one base distant, so this may be a read error. V is TRBV6-1 and J is TRBJ1-1, with D possibly TRBD1 on 5 matching bases. This CDR3 is 15 amino acids long. Between the trimmed V and J ends, which lost 5 bases and 5 bases, there was a span of 18 bases. CDR1 MNHNS and CDR2 SASEGT come from the germline V gene. The DNA of the CDR3 is TGTGCCAGCAGTTCCGCCCGGGGAAGGGGAACTGAAGCTTTCTTT. Encoded protein: CASSSARGRGTEAFF.

This clonotype was seen just once. V and J are TRBV28 and TRBJ1-5; D not certain. This CDR3 has 14 residues. Trimming stripped 0 bases from V and 7 bases from J, with 10 bases between. CDR1 and CDR2 from the germline V gene are MDHEN and SYDVKM. CDR3 sequence: CASSLWQSGQPQHF. Written as DNA, the CDR3 is TGTGCCAGCAGTTTATGGCAGTCGGGACAGCCCCAGCATTTT.

Ten or more counts support this clonotype. CDR3 residues: CSVRGGRNTEAFF. DNA for the CDR3: TGCAGCGTTCGGGGGGGGAGGAACACTGAAGCTTTCTTT. V and J are TRBV29-1 and TRBJ1-1; possibly TRBD1 for D (5 bases). The ends were cut back, 5 bases at V and 1 base at J, with 11 bases in the middle. The CDR3 totals 13 residues. Germline V CDR1 and CDR2: SQVTM, ANQGSEA.

The genes are TRBV5-6 and TRBJ2-7; TRBD2 matches 9 bases. This CDR3 contains 16 residues. Germline V CDR1 and CDR2: SGHDT, YYEEEE. Unmatched junction bases numbered 6, after V lost 0 bases and J lost 2 bases. The CDR3 DNA follows: TGTGCCAGCAGCTTGGGGCTAGCGGGAATCCCCTACGAGCAGTACTTC. Translation: CASSLGLAGIPYEQYF. The whole variable domain, filled in from reference TRBV5-6 and TRBJ2-7, reads DAGVTQSPTHLIKTRGQQVTLRCSPKSGHDTVSWYQQALGQGPQFIFQYYEEEERQRGNFPDRFSGHQFPNYSSELNVNALLLGDSALYLCASSLGLAGIPYEQYFGPGTRLTVT.

The rearrangement uses TRBV24-1 and TRBJ2-3, with TRBD1 matching over 8 bases. The CDR3 spans 16 residues. Germline trimming cut 4 bases from V and 0 bases from J; bases unmatched to any gene: 5. In germline, CDR1 is KGHDR, CDR2 SFDVKD. In DNA form, the CDR3 reads TGTGCCACCAGTGACCCGGACAGGGCTAGCACAGATACGCAGTATTTT. Its protein is CATSDPDRASTDTQYF.

This clonotype was detected only once. This chain uses TRBV29-1 with TRBJ1-2, with 9 bases identical to TRBD1. Germline CDR1 is SQVTM and CDR2 is ANQGSEA. The CDR3 consists of 11 residues. V dropped 6 bases and J dropped 6; count of bases not matched to a gene: 2. For the CDR3, the DNA is TGCAGCGTGGGACAGGGTAATGGCTACACCTTC. This translates into CSVGQGNGYTF.